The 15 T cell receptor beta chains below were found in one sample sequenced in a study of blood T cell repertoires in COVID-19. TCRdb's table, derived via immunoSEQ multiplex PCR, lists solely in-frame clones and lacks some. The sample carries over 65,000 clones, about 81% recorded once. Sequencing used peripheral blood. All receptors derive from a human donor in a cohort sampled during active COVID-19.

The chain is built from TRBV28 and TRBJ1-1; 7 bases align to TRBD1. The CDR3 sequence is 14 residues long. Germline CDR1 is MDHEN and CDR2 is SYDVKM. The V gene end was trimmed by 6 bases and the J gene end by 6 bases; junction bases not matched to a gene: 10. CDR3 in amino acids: CASSTRQGSSEAFF. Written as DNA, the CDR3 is TGTGCCAGCAGCACCCGACAGGGAAGTTCTGAAGCTTTCTTT.

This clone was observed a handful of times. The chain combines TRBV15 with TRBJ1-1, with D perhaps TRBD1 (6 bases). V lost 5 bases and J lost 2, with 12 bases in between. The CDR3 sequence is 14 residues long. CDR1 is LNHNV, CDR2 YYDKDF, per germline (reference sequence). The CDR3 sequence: CATSSEGTNTEAFF. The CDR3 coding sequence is TGTGCCACCAGCTCCGAAGGGACAAACACTGAAGCTTTCTTT.

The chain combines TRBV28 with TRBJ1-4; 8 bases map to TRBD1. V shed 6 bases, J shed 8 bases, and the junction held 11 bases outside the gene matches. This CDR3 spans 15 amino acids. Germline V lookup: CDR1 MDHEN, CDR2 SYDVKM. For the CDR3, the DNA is TGTGCCAGCAGCCCCGGACAGGGAATAGAGGAAAAACTGTTTTTT. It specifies CASSPGQGIEEKLFF.

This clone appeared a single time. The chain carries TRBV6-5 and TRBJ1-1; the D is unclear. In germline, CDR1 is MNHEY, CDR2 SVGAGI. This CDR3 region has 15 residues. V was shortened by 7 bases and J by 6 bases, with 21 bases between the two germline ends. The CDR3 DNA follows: TGTGCCAGCACTCCTTCGGGAATCCACCGGCCTGAAGCTTTCTTT. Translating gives CASTPSGIHRPEAFF.

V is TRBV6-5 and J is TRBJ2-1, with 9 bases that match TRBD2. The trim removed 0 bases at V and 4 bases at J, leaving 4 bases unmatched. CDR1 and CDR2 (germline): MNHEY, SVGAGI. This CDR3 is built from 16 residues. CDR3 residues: CASSYSSSGGYNEQFF. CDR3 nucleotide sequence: TGTGCCAGCAGTTACTCGAGTAGCGGGGGTTACAATGAGCAGTTCTTC.

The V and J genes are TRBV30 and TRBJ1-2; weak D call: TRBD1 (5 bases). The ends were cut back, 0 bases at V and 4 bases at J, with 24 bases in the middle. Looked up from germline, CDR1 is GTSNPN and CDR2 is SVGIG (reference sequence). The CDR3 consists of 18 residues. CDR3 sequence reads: CAWSVWNSGWSPSYGYTF. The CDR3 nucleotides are TGTGCCTGGAGTGTATGGAATTCAGGGTGGAGTCCCTCCTATGGCTACACCTTC.

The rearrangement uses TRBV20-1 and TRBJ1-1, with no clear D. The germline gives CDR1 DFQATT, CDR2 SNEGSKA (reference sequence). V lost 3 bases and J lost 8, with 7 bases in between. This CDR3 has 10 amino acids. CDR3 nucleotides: TGCAGTGCTAGTAAAGAGGAAGCTTTCTTT. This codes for CSASKEEAFF.

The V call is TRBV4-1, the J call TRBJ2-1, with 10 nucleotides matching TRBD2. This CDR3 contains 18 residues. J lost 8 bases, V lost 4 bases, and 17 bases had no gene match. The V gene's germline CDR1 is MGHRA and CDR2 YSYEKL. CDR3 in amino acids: CASSPGGLAISIGYEQFF. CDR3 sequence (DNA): TGCGCCAGCAGCCCGGGGGGACTAGCGATTAGTATAGGTTATGAGCAGTTCTTC.

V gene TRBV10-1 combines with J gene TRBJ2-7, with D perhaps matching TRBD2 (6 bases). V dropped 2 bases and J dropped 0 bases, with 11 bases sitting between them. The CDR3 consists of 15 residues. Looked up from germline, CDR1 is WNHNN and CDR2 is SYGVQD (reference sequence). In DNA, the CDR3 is TGCGCCAGCAGTGAGAGGGAGGTTCACTCCTACGAGCAGTACTTC. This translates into CASSEREVHSYEQYF.

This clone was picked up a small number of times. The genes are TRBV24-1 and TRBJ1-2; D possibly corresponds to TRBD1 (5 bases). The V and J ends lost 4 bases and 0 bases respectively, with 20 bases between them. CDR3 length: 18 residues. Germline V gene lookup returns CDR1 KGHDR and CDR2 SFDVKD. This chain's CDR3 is CATSEIFSRDLPNYGYTF. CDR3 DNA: TGTGCCACCAGTGAGATCTTTTCCAGGGATCTTCCTAACTATGGCTACACCTTC.

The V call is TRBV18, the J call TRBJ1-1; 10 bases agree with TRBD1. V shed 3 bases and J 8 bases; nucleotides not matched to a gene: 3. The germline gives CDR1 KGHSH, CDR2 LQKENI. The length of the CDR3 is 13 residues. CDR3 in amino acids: CASSPGQGREAFF. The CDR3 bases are TGTGCCAGCTCACCGGGACAGGGGAGAGAAGCTTTCTTT.

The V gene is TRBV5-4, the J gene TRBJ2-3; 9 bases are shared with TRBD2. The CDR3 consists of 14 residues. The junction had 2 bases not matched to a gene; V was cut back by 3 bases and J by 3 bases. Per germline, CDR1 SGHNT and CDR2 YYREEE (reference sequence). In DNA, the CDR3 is TGTGCCAGCAGCTGGGGACTAGCAACAGATACGCAGTATTTT. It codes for CASSWGLATDTQYF.

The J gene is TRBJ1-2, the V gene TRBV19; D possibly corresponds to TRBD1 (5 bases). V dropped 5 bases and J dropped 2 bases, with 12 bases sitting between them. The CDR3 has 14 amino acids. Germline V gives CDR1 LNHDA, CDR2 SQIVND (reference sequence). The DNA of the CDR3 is TGTGCCAGTAGTCCCAGGGTTATAAACTATGGCTACACCTTC. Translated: CASSPRVINYGYTF.

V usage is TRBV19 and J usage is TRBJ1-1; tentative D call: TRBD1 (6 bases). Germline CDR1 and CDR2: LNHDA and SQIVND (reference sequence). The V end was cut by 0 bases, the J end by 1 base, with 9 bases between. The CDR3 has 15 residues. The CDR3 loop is CASSIDLGQNTEAFF. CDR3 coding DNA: TGTGCCAGTAGTATAGATCTGGGACAGAACACTGAAGCTTTCTTT. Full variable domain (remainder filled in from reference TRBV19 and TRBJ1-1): DGGITQSPKYLFRKEGQNVTLSCEQNLNHDAMYWYRQDPGQGLRLIYYSQIVNDFQKGDIAEGYSVSREKKESFPLTVTSAQKNPTAFYLCASSIDLGQNTEAFFGQGTRLTVV.

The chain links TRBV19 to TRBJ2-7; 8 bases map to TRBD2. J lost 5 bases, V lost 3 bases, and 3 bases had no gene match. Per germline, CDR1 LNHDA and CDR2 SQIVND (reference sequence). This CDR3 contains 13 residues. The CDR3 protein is CASSIPAGDEQYF. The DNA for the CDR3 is TGTGCCAGTAGTATCCCAGCGGGAGACGAGCAGTACTTC.